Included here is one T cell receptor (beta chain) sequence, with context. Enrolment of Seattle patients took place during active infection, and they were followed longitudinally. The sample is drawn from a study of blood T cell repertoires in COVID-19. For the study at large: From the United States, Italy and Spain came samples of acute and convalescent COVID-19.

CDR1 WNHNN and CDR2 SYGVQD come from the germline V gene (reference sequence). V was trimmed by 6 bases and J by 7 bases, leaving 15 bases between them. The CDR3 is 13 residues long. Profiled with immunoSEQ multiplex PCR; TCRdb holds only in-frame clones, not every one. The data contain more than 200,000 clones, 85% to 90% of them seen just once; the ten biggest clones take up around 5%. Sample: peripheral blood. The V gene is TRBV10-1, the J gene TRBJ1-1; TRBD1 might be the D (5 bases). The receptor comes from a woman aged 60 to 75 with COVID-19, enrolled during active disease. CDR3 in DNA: TGCGCCAGCAGGGCGACAGTGATTGGTGAAGCTTTCTTT. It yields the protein CASRATVIGEAFF.